This T cell receptor (beta chain) was captured by sequencing in a study of shared clonotypes between healthy human individuals. Germline V gene sequence: CDR1 SGHNT, CDR2 YYREEE (reference sequence). The CDR3 covers 12 residues. V lost 2 bases and J lost 7; bases outside the gene matches: 0. Findings and caveats of the study: Deeper or shallower sequencing was expected to change how clonotypes are shared among donors.

It was into CD45RA+ naive and CD45RA-negative memory subsets that the CD4+ cells were split. Sorted-subset replicate PCR reactions were performed with about 210 ng DNA, corresponding to roughly 31,000 T cell genomes. Sequenced by immunoSEQ multiplex PCR; TCRdb stores in-frame clones only, minus some. The sample yields about 1,500,000 clones, 95% to 97% seen once. Worth noting for this clone: Its antigen is undetermined.

The rearrangement links TRBV5-4 to TRBJ2-1; the match to TRBD1 covers 7 bases. The specimen sequenced was naive CD4+ T cells sorted from blood. Subset here: CD45RA+ positively selected. The clonotype originates from a man aged 25-40 years in good health. The CDR3, as DNA: TGTGCCAGCAGCTTCAGGGGGAATGAGCAGTTCTTC. Protein: CASSFRGNEQFF.